This paragraph reports one T cell receptor beta chain. This clonotype was counted between two and nine times. No antigen is known for it. No quality values exist for individual bases; no much larger clone is one base distant. The CDR3, from cysteine to phenylalanine, totals 17 residues. The read is trimmed to its CDR3 DNA, 51 bases read in frame from base 1. Trimming costs V 4 bases and J 5 bases, and their ends lie 20 bases apart. Library preparation was by 5' RACE. Sequencing relied on a NextSeq 500. To allow correction of PCR and sequencing errors, the TCR library protocol tagged every TCR cDNA molecule with a unique molecular identifier. Per the authors' processing: TCR identification, UMI-based error correction and CDR3 extraction were all carried out with Decombinator tools. Expanded TCRs were defined as those above a frequency of 2 per 1,000, corresponding to the top 1% of the tumor frequency distribution. Expanded tumor TCRs were classed as regional if statistically deemed absent (corrected P<0.05) from at least one tumor region, otherwise ubiquitous. Renyi diversity was computed with the R vegan package after each repertoire had been subsampled 100 times to 5,000 TCRs. CDR3 similarity networks were built from amino acid triplet string-kernel similarity, with CDR3s being connected when pairwise similarity was above 0.82. The public reads were quality trimmed at Q25 with fastp and then assembled into clones with MiXCR by TCRdb, keeping productive beta chains. Entries are consolidated by CDR3 protein sequence, retaining the most common genes and DNA. In this record, the V and J calls reflect TCRdb's handling and not the investigators' own analysis. The sample yields 20,000 or so distinct CDR3 sequences; around 6% were counted once. The top ten clonotypes cover about 4% of the sample.

The data were taken from a study of spatial heterogeneity in lung cancer (dated by TCRdb to the late 2010s). In terms of the full investigation: More beta-chain than alpha-chain transcripts were consistently detected, likely reflecting higher beta-chain transcript abundance. A strong correlation was found between TCR transcript counts in tumor regions and a T cell transcriptional module score from matched bulk RNA-seq. In the raw uncorrected reads, each unique combination of TCR and UMI appeared more than ten times on average. In non-small cell lung cancer, the study made a quantitative comparison of TCR alpha and beta repertoires among multiple tumor regions, matched nontumor lung and blood. The study linked features of the TCR repertoire to counts of nonsynonymous mutations, which were determined by whole-exome sequencing of tumor tissue. Both alpha and beta chains were TCR-sequenced in samples taken at surgery, namely 220 tumor regions, fewer than 85 matched nontumor lung samples and about 54 PBMC samples.

What the authors observed across the whole study: Counts of ubiquitous and regional expanded TCRs correlated with counts of ubiquitous and regional nonsynonymous mutations, respectively. The tumor nonsynonymous mutation count correlated with the number of expanded intratumoral alpha and beta TCRs. TCR-seq coverage of tumor T cells was estimated to be only roughly 7% for alpha chains and 11% to 15% for beta chains. Additional single-cell paired TCR alpha and beta sequencing was considered necessary to confirm, at a functional level, the hypothesis that regional TCRs recognize regional mutations.

The sample's time point, from its label and the paper: sample taken at primary tumor resection. Samples were obtained from 65 to 90 patients with early-stage, untreated non-small cell lung cancer from the lung TRACERx cohort. TCR sequencing used whole RNA extracted from tumor and nontumor lung tissue, or from cryopreserved PBMC samples, without cell sorting. Only patients for whom sufficient RNA was available from at least two tumor regions were selected for TCR sequencing. Tumor and adjacent nontumor lung specimens were reviewed by a lung pathologist before selection. The chain employs TRBV12-3 or TRBV12-4 and TRBJ2-2, with TRBD2 as a weak D call on 6 bases. This material consisted of lung tumor tissue, taken at surgery. This receptor was obtained from a female donor with early-stage non-small cell lung cancer. The DNA sequence reads TGTGCCAGCAGTTCTCCCGCAGGAGGGAGTTGGACCGGGGAGCTGTTTTTT. Protein translation: CASSSPAGGSWTGELFF.